Listed below are T cell receptor beta chains from one sample, sequenced in a study of Tregs in tolerant kidney transplant recipients. The protocol was immunoSEQ multiplex PCR, while the TCRdb copy is restricted to in-frame clones and leaves out a portion. Of around 78,000 clones listed, 75% to 95% are singletons. This specimen was Tregs from blood, taken before the transplant. These receptors originate from a human donor who received a combined kidney and bone marrow transplant. The CDR3 runs from the conserved cysteine through the conserved F or W. Fields, in order: V gene, CDR3 length, clone size, J gene, D gene, CDR3 protein, CDR3 DNA. A D gene is named only where the DNA matches it firmly. A clone size is listed for some rows: how often the clone was seen (once, few, many), or a class if it is expanded.

V gene: TRBV10-3
CDR3 length: 15
clone size: NA
J gene: TRBJ2-1
D gene: TRBD1
CDR3 protein: CAISKTGGMDNEQFF
CDR3 DNA: TGTGCCATCAGTAAGACAGGGGGGATGGACAATGAGCAGTTCTTC

V gene: TRBV6-1
CDR3 length: 13
clone size: NA
J gene: TRBJ2-7
D gene: TRBD2
CDR3 protein: CASTRLAFDEQYF
CDR3 DNA: TGTGCCAGCACTAGACTAGCGTTCGACGAGCAGTACTTC

V gene: TRBV30
CDR3 length: 13
clone size: NA
J gene: TRBJ1-4
D gene: NA
CDR3 protein: CAWSVAGVEKLFF
CDR3 DNA: TGTGCCTGGAGTGTAGCAGGGGTTGAAAAACTGTTTTTT

V gene: TRBV5-6
CDR3 length: 15
clone size: NA
J gene: TRBJ1-1
D gene: NA
CDR3 protein: CASSLTGSWNTEAFF
CDR3 DNA: TGTGCCAGCAGCTTGACAGGGTCGTGGAACACTGAAGCTTTCTTT

V gene: TRBV19
CDR3 length: 17
clone size: NA
J gene: TRBJ2-3
D gene: TRBD2
CDR3 protein: CASTATGLAGGRDTQYF
CDR3 DNA: TGTGCCAGTACCGCCACCGGCCTAGCGGGAGGGAGAGATACGCAGTATTTT

V gene: TRBV6-1
CDR3 length: 13
clone size: NA
J gene: TRBJ2-7
D gene: NA
CDR3 protein: CASSSQGAWEQYF
CDR3 DNA: TGTGCCAGCAGTTCTCAAGGCGCTTGGGAGCAGTACTTC

V gene: TRBV7-2
CDR3 length: 14
clone size: NA
J gene: TRBJ1-1
D gene: TRBD1
CDR3 protein: CASSSRTGGTEAFF
CDR3 DNA: TGTGCCAGCAGCTCAAGGACAGGGGGTACTGAAGCTTTCTTT

V gene: TRBV7-2
CDR3 length: 15
clone size: NA
J gene: TRBJ1-5
D gene: NA
CDR3 protein: CASSRLTGINQPQHF
CDR3 DNA: TGTGCCAGCAGCCGCTTAACAGGGATCAATCAGCCCCAGCATTTT

V gene: TRBV7-3
CDR3 length: 16
clone size: NA
J gene: TRBJ2-3
D gene: TRBD2
CDR3 protein: CASSSYSGSFTDTQYF
CDR3 DNA: TGTGCCAGCAGCTCATATAGCGGGAGTTTCACAGATACGCAGTATTTT

V gene: TRBV19
CDR3 length: 13
clone size: NA
J gene: TRBJ1-1
D gene: NA
CDR3 protein: CASSSSTGGEAFF
CDR3 DNA: TGTGCCAGTAGTAGTTCAACAGGTGGTGAAGCTTTCTTT

V gene: TRBV27
CDR3 length: 14
clone size: once
J gene: TRBJ1-2
D gene: NA
CDR3 protein: CASSLHLGNYGYTF
CDR3 DNA: TGTGCCAGCAGCCTACACCTGGGTAACTATGGCTACACCTTC

V gene: TRBV2
CDR3 length: 15
clone size: NA
J gene: TRBJ2-1
D gene: TRBD2
CDR3 protein: CASNPLAYSYNEQFF
CDR3 DNA: TGTGCCAGCAACCCACTAGCGTACTCCTACAATGAGCAGTTCTTC

V gene: TRBV28
CDR3 length: 16
clone size: NA
J gene: TRBJ1-1
D gene: NA
CDR3 protein: CASSPPRGGRDTEAFF
CDR3 DNA: TGTGCCAGCAGTCCGCCCCGCGGGGGTAGGGACACTGAAGCTTTCTTT

V gene: TRBV28
CDR3 length: 13
clone size: NA
J gene: TRBJ2-5
D gene: NA
CDR3 protein: CASSFVLKETQYF
CDR3 DNA: TGTGCCAGCAGTTTTGTTCTAAAAGAGACCCAGTACTTC

V gene: TRBV7-2
CDR3 length: 16
clone size: NA
J gene: TRBJ2-2
D gene: TRBD2
CDR3 protein: CASSLGNSGSTGELFF
CDR3 DNA: TGTGCCAGCAGCTTAGGGAATAGCGGGAGCACCGGGGAGCTGTTTTTT

V gene: TRBV5-1
CDR3 length: 14
clone size: NA
J gene: TRBJ1-5
D gene: TRBD1
CDR3 protein: CASSPGQGNQPQHF
CDR3 DNA: TGCGCCAGCAGCCCCGGACAGGGCAATCAGCCCCAGCATTTT

V gene: TRBV5-1
CDR3 length: 14
clone size: NA
J gene: TRBJ2-3
D gene: TRBD1
CDR3 protein: CASSTDRETDTQYF
CDR3 DNA: TGCGCCAGCAGCACGGACAGGGAGACAGATACGCAGTATTTT

V gene: TRBV18
CDR3 length: 16
clone size: NA
J gene: TRBJ2-2
D gene: NA
CDR3 protein: CASSPPGLANTGELFF
CDR3 DNA: TGTGCCAGCTCACCCCCGGGACTCGCGAACACCGGGGAGCTGTTTTTT

V gene: TRBV5-6
CDR3 length: 16
clone size: NA
J gene: TRBJ2-7
D gene: TRBD2
CDR3 protein: CASSLRGLAGRYEQYF
CDR3 DNA: TGTGCCAGCAGCTTGCGGGGACTAGCGGGACGGTACGAGCAGTACTTC

V gene: TRBV6-7
CDR3 length: 14
clone size: NA
J gene: TRBJ1-6
D gene: TRBD1
CDR3 protein: CASSGDRGDSPLHF
CDR3 DNA: TGTGCCAGCAGTGGGGACAGGGGGGATTCACCCCTCCACTTT

V gene: TRBV19
CDR3 length: 16
clone size: few
J gene: TRBJ1-1
D gene: NA
CDR3 protein: CASSIGGALMNTEAFF
CDR3 DNA: TGTGCCAGTAGTATTGGGGGGGCGTTAATGAACACTGAAGCTTTCTTT

V gene: TRBV10-3
CDR3 length: 12
clone size: NA
J gene: TRBJ1-1
D gene: TRBD1
CDR3 protein: CAIRDRGREAFF
CDR3 DNA: TGTGCCATCAGGGACAGGGGGCGGGAAGCTTTCTTT

V gene: TRBV19
CDR3 length: 15
clone size: NA
J gene: TRBJ1-3
D gene: NA
CDR3 protein: CASSISSELGNTIYF
CDR3 DNA: TGTGCCAGTAGTATCTCGTCAGAACTGGGAAACACCATATATTTT

V gene: TRBV19
CDR3 length: 14
clone size: NA
J gene: TRBJ1-1
D gene: NA
CDR3 protein: CASSIWQPNTEAFF
CDR3 DNA: TGTGCCAGTAGTATATGGCAGCCGAACACTGAAGCTTTCTTT

V gene: TRBV18
CDR3 length: 15
clone size: NA
J gene: TRBJ2-7
D gene: NA
CDR3 protein: CASSPGAGETYEQYF
CDR3 DNA: TGTGCCAGCTCACCCGGGGCAGGAGAAACCTACGAGCAGTACTTC

V gene: TRBV11-3
CDR3 length: 16
clone size: NA
J gene: TRBJ2-7
D gene: TRBD2
CDR3 protein: CASSLGLAGSLSEQYF
CDR3 DNA: TGTGCCAGCAGCTTAGGGCTAGCGGGCTCCCTAAGCGAGCAGTACTTC

V gene: TRBV28
CDR3 length: 17
clone size: NA
J gene: TRBJ2-3
D gene: NA
CDR3 protein: CASSTPSRESNTDTQYF
CDR3 DNA: TGTGCCAGCAGCACACCTAGTCGGGAGAGTAACACAGATACGCAGTATTTT

V gene: TRBV19
CDR3 length: 15
clone size: NA
J gene: TRBJ2-7
D gene: TRBD2
CDR3 protein: CASSTGLAGVYEQYF
CDR3 DNA: TGTGCCAGTAGTACGGGACTAGCGGGAGTTTACGAGCAGTACTTC

V gene: TRBV5-1
CDR3 length: 15
clone size: NA
J gene: TRBJ1-4
D gene: TRBD1
CDR3 protein: CASSLSGQGSEKLFF
CDR3 DNA: TGCGCCAGCAGCTTGTCCGGACAGGGTAGTGAAAAACTGTTTTTT

V gene: TRBV5-4
CDR3 length: 15
clone size: NA
J gene: TRBJ2-5
D gene: NA
CDR3 protein: CASSYPGPQPREQYF
CDR3 DNA: TGTGCCAGCAGTTATCCGGGACCGCAGCCGAGAGAGCAGTACTTC

V gene: TRBV7-3
CDR3 length: 15
clone size: NA
J gene: TRBJ1-2
D gene: TRBD1
CDR3 protein: CASSLRDRDPEGYTF
CDR3 DNA: TGTGCCAGCAGCTTAAGGGACAGGGACCCAGAGGGCTACACCTTC

V gene: TRBV7-2
CDR3 length: 15
clone size: NA
J gene: TRBJ2-1
D gene: TRBD2
CDR3 protein: CASRRPTSGNREQFF
CDR3 DNA: TGTGCCAGCAGAAGACCTACTAGCGGGAATCGTGAGCAGTTCTTC

V gene: TRBV2
CDR3 length: 14
clone size: NA
J gene: TRBJ2-7
D gene: NA
CDR3 protein: CASSDRRQVYEQYF
CDR3 DNA: TGTGCCAGCAGTGACCGACGACAGGTATACGAGCAGTACTTC

V gene: TRBV30
CDR3 length: 15
clone size: NA
J gene: TRBJ2-5
D gene: TRBD1
CDR3 protein: CAWSVQGAHQETQYF
CDR3 DNA: TGTGCCTGGAGTGTTCAGGGGGCACATCAAGAGACCCAGTACTTC

V gene: TRBV20-1
CDR3 length: 11
clone size: once
J gene: TRBJ2-5
D gene: NA
CDR3 protein: CSAGGSETQYF
CDR3 DNA: TGCAGTGCTGGAGGTAGTGAGACCCAGTACTTC

V gene: TRBV28
CDR3 length: 17
clone size: NA
J gene: TRBJ2-2
D gene: NA
CDR3 protein: CASSLNAPGVNTGELFF
CDR3 DNA: TGTGCCAGCAGTCTAAATGCCCCCGGGGTGAACACCGGGGAGCTGTTTTTT

V gene: TRBV7-2
CDR3 length: 15
clone size: NA
J gene: TRBJ2-7
D gene: TRBD1
CDR3 protein: CASSTPGTGLYEQYF
CDR3 DNA: TGTGCCAGCAGCACCCCCGGGACAGGGCTTTACGAGCAGTACTTC

V gene: TRBV6-6
CDR3 length: 15
clone size: few
J gene: TRBJ2-5
D gene: TRBD2
CDR3 protein: CASSYYAGERKTQYF
CDR3 DNA: TGTGCCAGCAGTTACTATGCGGGAGAGAGGAAGACCCAGTACTTC

V gene: TRBV7-2
CDR3 length: 15
clone size: NA
J gene: TRBJ2-1
D gene: TRBD2
CDR3 protein: CASSLTGRVHNEQFF
CDR3 DNA: TGTGCCAGCAGCTTAACCGGGAGGGTACACAATGAGCAGTTCTTC

V gene: TRBV5-1
CDR3 length: 15
clone size: NA
J gene: TRBJ2-1
D gene: NA
CDR3 protein: CASSLGLSSYNEQFF
CDR3 DNA: TGCGCCAGCAGCCTAGGGTTGAGCTCCTACAATGAGCAGTTCTTC

V gene: TRBV9
CDR3 length: 12
clone size: NA
J gene: TRBJ1-2
D gene: NA
CDR3 protein: CASSEKGTGYTF
CDR3 DNA: TGTGCCAGCAGCGAGAAGGGGACCGGCTACACCTTC

V gene: TRBV4-3
CDR3 length: 16
clone size: NA
J gene: TRBJ2-7
D gene: TRBD1
CDR3 protein: CASSQAGQDSDYEQYF
CDR3 DNA: TGCGCCAGCAGCCAAGCCGGACAGGACAGCGACTACGAGCAGTACTTC

V gene: TRBV11-3
CDR3 length: 13
clone size: NA
J gene: TRBJ2-7
D gene: NA
CDR3 protein: CASSHRRGGEQYF
CDR3 DNA: TGTGCCAGCAGCCACCGAAGGGGGGGCGAGCAGTACTTC

V gene: TRBV18
CDR3 length: 13
clone size: NA
J gene: TRBJ2-1
D gene: NA
CDR3 protein: CASSSEQVNEQFF
CDR3 DNA: TGTGCCAGCTCAAGCGAGCAGGTCAATGAGCAGTTCTTC

V gene: TRBV7-2
CDR3 length: 14
clone size: NA
J gene: TRBJ1-1
D gene: NA
CDR3 protein: CASSIGVPGTEAFF
CDR3 DNA: TGTGCCAGCAGCATAGGGGTTCCGGGCACTGAAGCTTTCTTT

V gene: TRBV11-3
CDR3 length: 18
clone size: NA
J gene: TRBJ2-2
D gene: NA
CDR3 protein: CASSLEFIGQENTGELFF
CDR3 DNA: TGTGCCAGCAGCTTAGAGTTTATAGGGCAGGAGAACACCGGGGAGCTGTTTTTT

V gene: TRBV2
CDR3 length: 18
clone size: NA
J gene: TRBJ1-3
D gene: TRBD1
CDR3 protein: CASSQARQGAGGGNTIYF
CDR3 DNA: TGTGCCAGCAGTCAAGCGAGACAGGGGGCCGGGGGTGGAAACACCATATATTTT

V gene: TRBV18
CDR3 length: 16
clone size: NA
J gene: TRBJ2-2
D gene: NA
CDR3 protein: CASSPRDAANTGELFF
CDR3 DNA: TGTGCCAGCTCACCAAGGGACGCCGCGAACACCGGGGAGCTGTTTTTT

V gene: TRBV10-3
CDR3 length: 15
clone size: NA
J gene: TRBJ1-6
D gene: NA
CDR3 protein: CAISGRQVNNSPLHF
CDR3 DNA: TGTGCCATCAGTGGACGACAGGTTAATAATTCACCCCTCCACTTT

V gene: TRBV28
CDR3 length: 13
clone size: once
J gene: TRBJ1-2
D gene: NA
CDR3 protein: CASSFGGGYGYTF
CDR3 DNA: TGTGCCAGCAGTTTCGGGGGGGGCTATGGCTACACCTTC

V gene: TRBV29-1
CDR3 length: 12
clone size: NA
J gene: TRBJ2-7
D gene: TRBD1
CDR3 protein: CSVGGQGIEQYF
CDR3 DNA: TGCAGCGTCGGGGGACAGGGGATCGAGCAGTACTTC

V gene: TRBV7-2
CDR3 length: 15
clone size: NA
J gene: TRBJ2-2
D gene: NA
CDR3 protein: CASSLEAGPPGELFF
CDR3 DNA: TGTGCCAGCAGCTTAGAGGCCGGTCCCCCCGGGGAGCTGTTTTTT

V gene: TRBV11-2
CDR3 length: 13
clone size: NA
J gene: TRBJ2-1
D gene: NA
CDR3 protein: CASSLGRLNEQFF
CDR3 DNA: TGTGCCAGCAGCTTAGGACGATTGAATGAGCAGTTCTTC